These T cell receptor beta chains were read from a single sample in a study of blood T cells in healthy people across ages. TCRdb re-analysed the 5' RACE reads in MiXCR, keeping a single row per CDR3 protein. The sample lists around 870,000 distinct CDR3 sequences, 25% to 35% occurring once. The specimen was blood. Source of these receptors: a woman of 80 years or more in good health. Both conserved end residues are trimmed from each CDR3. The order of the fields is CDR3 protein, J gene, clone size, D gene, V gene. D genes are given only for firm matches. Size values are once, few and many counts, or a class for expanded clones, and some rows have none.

ASSQVAGGFSGNTIY,TRBJ1-3,once,TRBD1,TRBV3-1
ASSPRAGLQETQY,TRBJ2-5,many,TRBD2,TRBV7-9
ASSFGQTNQPQH,TRBJ1-5,many,.,TRBV5-5
ASSDRLAGGSYEQY,TRBJ2-7,many,TRBD2,TRBV5-1
SARGQVQQNEKLF,TRBJ1-4,.,.,TRBV20-1
SARGQADEQY,TRBJ2-7,many,.,TRBV20-1
ASSPETDRGSSGYT,TRBJ1-2,.,TRBD1,TRBV7-9
AQGGLSYNEQY,.,.,.,TRBV13
AWRTGQSNTGELF,TRBJ2-2,.,TRBD1,TRBV30
ASRGVYEQY,TRBJ2-7,.,.,TRBV5-1
ASSPGTVQETQF,.,.,TRBD1,TRBV5-1
SARVASGALSYNEQF,TRBJ2-1,many,TRBD2,TRBV20-1
SVAKAGDKQY,TRBJ2-5,.,TRBD2,TRBV29-1
ASSARQSSSYEQY,TRBJ2-7,many,.,TRBV2
ASRTGGGEQF,TRBJ2-1,.,TRBD1,TRBV12-3/TRBV12-4
ATSSQKANYGYT,TRBJ1-2,few,.,TRBV24-1
ASSLYPAGQGGEQY,TRBJ2-7,few,TRBD1,TRBV28
ASSQDRTGPDTQY,TRBJ2-3,few,.,TRBV3-1
ANSVGQLLTNEKLF,TRBJ1-4,.,TRBD1,TRBV25-1
ASSLARATNEKRF,TRBJ1-4,.,.,TRBV7-2
ASSLGVAEAF,TRBJ1-1,.,.,TRBV2
ASSIGISGASSYEQY,TRBJ2-7,.,TRBD2,TRBV19
ASSNQY,TRBJ2-4,.,.,TRBV5-1
ASSTGGHEQY,TRBJ2-7,.,TRBD1,TRBV6-2/TRBV6-3
ASSEVLTSGNEQF,TRBJ2-1,many,TRBD2,TRBV6-1
ASSLGGPGQGSYNSPLH,TRBJ1-6,many,TRBD1,TRBV7-2
SARPHNEQF,TRBJ2-1,many,.,TRBV20-1
ASSSTGDLLLYEQY,TRBJ2-7,few,TRBD1,TRBV5-1
ASSLGGGVGTDAQY,TRBJ2-3,few,.,TRBV12-3/TRBV12-4
ASREIRGLSYNEQF,TRBJ2-1,few,.,TRBV11-2
ASSYSKGAGQPQH,TRBJ1-5,many,TRBD1,TRBV6-2/TRBV6-3
VSSKNRGRSYEQY,TRBJ2-7,.,TRBD1,TRBV11-3
AWSGTKMRNQPQH,TRBJ1-5,.,.,TRBV30
ATSDPDSSGYT,TRBJ1-2,few,.,TRBV24-1
ASSEERASTDTQY,TRBJ2-3,many,.,TRBV6-4
ASSRSGGHNEQF,TRBJ2-1,many,TRBD2,TRBV6-2/TRBV6-3
ASSPSLRGRNTGELF,TRBJ2-2,.,.,TRBV18
ASSFGGISTDTQY,TRBJ2-3,many,.,TRBV12-3/TRBV12-4
ASSEGLKRWY,TRBJ2-5,.,.,TRBV2
ASSLRGGHGDLYGYT,TRBJ1-2,many,.,TRBV6-2/TRBV6-3
ASSYSASYEQY,TRBJ2-7,many,.,TRBV6-2/TRBV6-3
SAHPVTGGPLH,TRBJ1-6,many,TRBD1,TRBV20-1
ASSVAPTVNTEAF,TRBJ1-1,.,.,TRBV9
ASSSPAGGANVLT,TRBJ2-6,.,.,TRBV7-9
ASSSVENTEAF,TRBJ1-1,.,.,TRBV6-6
ASSATSGGWVTQY,TRBJ2-3,many,TRBD2,TRBV9
ASSPRLADYNEQF,TRBJ2-1,many,TRBD2,TRBV18
ASSYLGAGEAKNIQY,TRBJ2-4,many,.,TRBV12-3/TRBV12-4
ASTSWGVQETQY,TRBJ2-5,many,.,TRBV28
AWRYKGAYEQY,TRBJ2-7,many,TRBD1,TRBV30
SDTDRRYGYT,TRBJ1-2,many,.,TRBV29-1
SAHGTDPYEQY,TRBJ2-7,few,TRBD1,TRBV20-1
ATSEPGWGARKETQY,TRBJ2-5,many,.,TRBV24-1
ASSEALRRSQETQY,TRBJ2-5,many,.,TRBV2